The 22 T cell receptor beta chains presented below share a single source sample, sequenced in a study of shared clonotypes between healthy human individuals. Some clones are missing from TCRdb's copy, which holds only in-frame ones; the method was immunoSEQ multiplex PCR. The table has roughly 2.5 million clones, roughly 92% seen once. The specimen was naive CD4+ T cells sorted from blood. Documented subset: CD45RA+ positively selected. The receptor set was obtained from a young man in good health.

CDR3 in amino acids: CASSSTTLDRGDQPQHF. The CDR3 DNA reads as TGTGCCAGCAGCTCCACGACCTTGGACAGGGGTGATCAGCCCCAGCATTTT. V gene TRBV7-2 combines with J gene TRBJ1-5, with TRBD1 identical over 9 bases. Germline V gives CDR1 SGHTA, CDR2 FQGNSA. Losses at the gene ends were 4 bases for V and 5 bases for J; bases not matched to a gene: 12. The CDR3 contains 17 residues. The whole variable domain, filled in from reference TRBV7-2 and TRBJ1-5, reads GAGVSQSPSNKVTEKGKDVELRCDPISGHTALYWYRQSLGQGLEFLIYFQGNSAPDKSGLPSDRFSAERTGGSVSTLTIQRTQQEDSAVYLCASSSTTLDRGDQPQHFGDGTRLSIL.

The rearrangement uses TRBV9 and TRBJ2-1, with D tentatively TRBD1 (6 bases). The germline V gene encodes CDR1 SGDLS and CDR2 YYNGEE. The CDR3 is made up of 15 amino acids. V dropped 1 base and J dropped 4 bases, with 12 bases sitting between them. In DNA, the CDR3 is TGTGCCAGCAGCGTACGGTCAGGGACATACAATGAGCAGTTCTTC. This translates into CASSVRSGTYNEQFF.

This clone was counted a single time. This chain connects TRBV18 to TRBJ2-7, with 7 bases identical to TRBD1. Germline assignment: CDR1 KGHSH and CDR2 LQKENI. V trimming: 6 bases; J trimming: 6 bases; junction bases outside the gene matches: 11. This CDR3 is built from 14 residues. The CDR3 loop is CASSPMVAGGEQYF. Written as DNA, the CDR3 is TGTGCCAGCTCCCCCATGGTAGCAGGGGGCGAGCAGTACTTC. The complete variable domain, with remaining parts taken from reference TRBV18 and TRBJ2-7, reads NAGVMQNPRHLVRRRGQEARLRCSPMKGHSHVYWYRQLPEEGLKFMVYLQKENIIDESGMPKERFSAEFPKEGPSILRIQQVVRGDSAAYFCASSPMVAGGEQYFGPGTRLTVT.

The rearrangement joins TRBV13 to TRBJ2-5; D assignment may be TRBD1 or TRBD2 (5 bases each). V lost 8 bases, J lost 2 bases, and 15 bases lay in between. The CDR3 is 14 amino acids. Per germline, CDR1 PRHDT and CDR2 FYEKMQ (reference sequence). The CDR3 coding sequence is TGTGCCAGCGCGAGGGGTGGCAGTCAAGAGACCCAGTACTTC. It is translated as CASARGGSQETQYF.

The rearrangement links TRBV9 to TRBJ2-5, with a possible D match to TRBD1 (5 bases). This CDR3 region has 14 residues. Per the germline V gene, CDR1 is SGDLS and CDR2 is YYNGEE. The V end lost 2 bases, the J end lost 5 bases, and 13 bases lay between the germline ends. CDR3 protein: CASSVTGFGETQYF. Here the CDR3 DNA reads TGTGCCAGCAGCGTCACAGGATTTGGGGAGACCCAGTACTTC.

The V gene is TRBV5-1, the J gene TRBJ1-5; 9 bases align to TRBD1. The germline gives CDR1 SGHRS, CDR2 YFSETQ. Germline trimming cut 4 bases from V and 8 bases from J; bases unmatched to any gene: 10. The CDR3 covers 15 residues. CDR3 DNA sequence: TGCGCCAGCAGCCCCGCCGGGACAGGGAAAGAGCCCCAGCATTTT. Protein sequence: CASSPAGTGKEPQHF.

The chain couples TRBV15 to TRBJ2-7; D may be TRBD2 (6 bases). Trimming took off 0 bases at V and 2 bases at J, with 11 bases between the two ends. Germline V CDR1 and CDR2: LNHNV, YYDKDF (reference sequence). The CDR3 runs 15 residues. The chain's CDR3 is CATSREKGGTYEQYF. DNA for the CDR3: TGTGCCACCAGCAGAGAGAAAGGCGGGACCTACGAGCAGTACTTC.

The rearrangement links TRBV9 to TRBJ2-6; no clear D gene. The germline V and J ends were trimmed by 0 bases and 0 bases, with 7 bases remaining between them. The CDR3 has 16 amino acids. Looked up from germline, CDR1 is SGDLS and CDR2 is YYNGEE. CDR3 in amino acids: CASSVDVASGANVLTF. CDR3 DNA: TGTGCCAGCAGCGTAGACGTGGCCTCTGGGGCCAACGTCCTGACTTTC.

The CDR3 sequence: CASSSSLVGRSSYNSPLHF. CDR3 coding DNA: TGCGCCAGCAGCTCATCTCTCGTCGGCCGGAGCTCCTATAATTCACCCCTCCACTTT. This chain connects TRBV5-1 to TRBJ1-6; D is ambiguous. This CDR3 is built from 19 residues. Trimming left V 3 bases short and J 0 bases short, with 19 bases between. Germline V gives CDR1 SGHRS, CDR2 YFSETQ.

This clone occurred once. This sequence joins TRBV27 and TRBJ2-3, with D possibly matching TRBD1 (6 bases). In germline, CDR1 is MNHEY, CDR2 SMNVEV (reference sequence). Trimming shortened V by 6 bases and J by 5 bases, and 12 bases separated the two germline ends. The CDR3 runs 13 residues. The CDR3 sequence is CASRPQGVDTQYF. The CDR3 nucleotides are TGTGCCAGCAGACCACAGGGAGTAGATACGCAGTATTTT.

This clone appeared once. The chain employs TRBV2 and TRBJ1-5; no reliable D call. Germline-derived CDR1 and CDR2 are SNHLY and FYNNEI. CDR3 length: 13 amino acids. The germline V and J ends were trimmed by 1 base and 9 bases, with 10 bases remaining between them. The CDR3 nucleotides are TGTGCCAGCAGTGAAGAAGGGCTGGGGCCCCAGCATTTT. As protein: CASSEEGLGPQHF.

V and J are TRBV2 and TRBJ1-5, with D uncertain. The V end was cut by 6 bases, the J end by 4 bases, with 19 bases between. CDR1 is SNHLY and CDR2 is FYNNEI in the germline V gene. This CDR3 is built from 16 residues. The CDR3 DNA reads TGTGCCAGCAGCCGGAGTGGCAGCGGTAAAAATCAGCCCCAGCATTTT. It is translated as CASSRSGSGKNQPQHF.

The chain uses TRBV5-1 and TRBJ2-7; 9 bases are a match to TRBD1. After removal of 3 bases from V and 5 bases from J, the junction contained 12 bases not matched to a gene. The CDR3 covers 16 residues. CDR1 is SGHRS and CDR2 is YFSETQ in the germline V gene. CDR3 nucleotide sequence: TGCGCCAGCAGCTCCTCACAGGGGGCGCGTGGAGACGAGCAGTACTTC. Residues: CASSSSQGARGDEQYF.

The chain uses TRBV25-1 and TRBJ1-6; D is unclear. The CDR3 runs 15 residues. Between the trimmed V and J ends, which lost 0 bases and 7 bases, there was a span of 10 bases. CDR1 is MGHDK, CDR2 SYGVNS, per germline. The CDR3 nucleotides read TGTGCCAGCAGTGAATATAGGCAGCTGAATTCACCCCTCCACTTT. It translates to CASSEYRQLNSPLHF.

The CDR3 spells CASILMRGGSIEAFF. The DNA for the CDR3 is TGTGCCAGCATCCTGATGAGGGGGGGATCTATAGAAGCTTTCTTT. V gene TRBV6-1 combines with J gene TRBJ1-1; the D gene is possibly TRBD1 (6 bases). The CDR3 length is 15 residues. V was shortened by 7 bases and J by 8 bases, with 23 bases between the two germline ends. The germline gives CDR1 MNHNS, CDR2 SASEGT.

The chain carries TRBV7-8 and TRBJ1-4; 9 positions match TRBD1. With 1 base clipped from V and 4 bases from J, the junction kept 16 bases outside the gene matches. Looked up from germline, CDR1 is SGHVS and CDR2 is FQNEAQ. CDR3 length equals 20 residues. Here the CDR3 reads CASSLVVITGGYIGNEKLFF. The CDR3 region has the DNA TGTGCCAGCAGCTTAGTCGTTATAACAGGGGGCTATATCGGTAATGAAAAACTGTTTTTT. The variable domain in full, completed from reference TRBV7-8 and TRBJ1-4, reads GAGVSQSPRYKVAKRGQDVALRCDPISGHVSLFWYQQALGQGPEFLTYFQNEAQLDKSGLPSDRFFAERPEGSVSTLKIQRTQQEDSAVYLCASSLVVITGGYIGNEKLFFGSGTQLSVL.

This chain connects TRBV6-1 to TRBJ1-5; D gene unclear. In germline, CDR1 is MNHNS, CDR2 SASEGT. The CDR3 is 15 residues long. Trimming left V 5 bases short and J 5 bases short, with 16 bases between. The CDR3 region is CASSSGGSPYQPQHF. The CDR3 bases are TGTGCCAGCAGTTCGGGCGGCAGTCCCTATCAGCCCCAGCATTTT.

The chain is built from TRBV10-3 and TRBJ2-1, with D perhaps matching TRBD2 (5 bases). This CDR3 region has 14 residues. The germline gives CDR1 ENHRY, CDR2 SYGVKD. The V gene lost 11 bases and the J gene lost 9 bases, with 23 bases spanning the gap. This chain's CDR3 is CAVHLTGSVSEQFF. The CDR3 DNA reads TGTGCCGTCCATCTTACGGGATCTGTAAGTGAGCAGTTCTTC.

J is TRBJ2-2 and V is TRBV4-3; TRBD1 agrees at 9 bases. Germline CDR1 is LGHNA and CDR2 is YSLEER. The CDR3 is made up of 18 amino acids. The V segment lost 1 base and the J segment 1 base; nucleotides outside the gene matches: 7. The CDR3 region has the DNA TGCGCCAGCAGCCAAGTTGGGAGACAGGGGGGGAACACCGGGGAGCTGTTTTTT. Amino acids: CASSQVGRQGGNTGELFF.

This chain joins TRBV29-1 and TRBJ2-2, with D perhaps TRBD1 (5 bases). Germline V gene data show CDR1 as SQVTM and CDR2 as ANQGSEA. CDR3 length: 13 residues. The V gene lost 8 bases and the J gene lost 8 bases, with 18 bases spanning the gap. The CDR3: CSISQGLAGELFF. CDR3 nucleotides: TGCAGCATTAGCCAGGGATTGGCTGGGGAGCTGTTTTTT.

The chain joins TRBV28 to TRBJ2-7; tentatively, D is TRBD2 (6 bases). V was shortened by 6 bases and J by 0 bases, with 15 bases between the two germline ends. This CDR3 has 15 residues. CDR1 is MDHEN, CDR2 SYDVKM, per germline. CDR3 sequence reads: CASRTRDRPSYEQYF. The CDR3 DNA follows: TGTGCCAGCAGGACTAGGGATAGGCCCTCCTACGAGCAGTACTTC.

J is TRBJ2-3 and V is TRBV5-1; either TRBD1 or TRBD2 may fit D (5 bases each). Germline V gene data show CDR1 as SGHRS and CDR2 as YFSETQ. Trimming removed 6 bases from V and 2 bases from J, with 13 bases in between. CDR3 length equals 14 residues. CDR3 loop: CASNRDGPTDTQYF. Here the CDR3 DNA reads TGCGCCAGCAACCGGGACGGTCCCACAGATACGCAGTATTTT.